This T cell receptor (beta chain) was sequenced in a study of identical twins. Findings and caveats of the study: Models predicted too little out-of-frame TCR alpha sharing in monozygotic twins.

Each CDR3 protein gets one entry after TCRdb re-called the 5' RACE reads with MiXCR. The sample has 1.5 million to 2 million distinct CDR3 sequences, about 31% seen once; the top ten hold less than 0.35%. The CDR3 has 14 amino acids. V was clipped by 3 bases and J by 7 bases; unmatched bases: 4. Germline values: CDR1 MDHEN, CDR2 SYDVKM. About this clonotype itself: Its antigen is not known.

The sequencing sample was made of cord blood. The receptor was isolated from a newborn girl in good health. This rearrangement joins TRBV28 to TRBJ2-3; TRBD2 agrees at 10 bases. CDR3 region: CASSLGLAPNTQYF. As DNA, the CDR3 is TGTGCCAGCAGTTTGGGACTAGCGCCGAATACGCAGTATTTT.